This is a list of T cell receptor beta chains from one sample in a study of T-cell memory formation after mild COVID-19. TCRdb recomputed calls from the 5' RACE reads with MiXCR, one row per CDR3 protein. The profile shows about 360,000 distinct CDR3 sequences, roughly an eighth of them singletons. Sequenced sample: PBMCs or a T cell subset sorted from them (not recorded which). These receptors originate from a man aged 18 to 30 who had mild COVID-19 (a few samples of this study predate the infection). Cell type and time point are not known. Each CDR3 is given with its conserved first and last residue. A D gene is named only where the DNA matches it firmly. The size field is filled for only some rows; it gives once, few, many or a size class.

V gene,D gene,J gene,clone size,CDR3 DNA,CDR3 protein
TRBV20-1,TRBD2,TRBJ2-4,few,TGCAGTGCTTACTCTCCAGGGAGGGCGGAAAACATTCAGTACTTC,CSAYSPGRAENIQYF
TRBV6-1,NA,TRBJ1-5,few,TGTGCCAGCAGTGCCATGACCCTTAGCAATCAGCCCCAGCATTTT,CASSAMTLSNQPQHF
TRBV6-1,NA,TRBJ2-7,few,TGTGCCAGCAGGACAGTGGGGTACGGCGAGCAGTACTTC,CASRTVGYGEQYF
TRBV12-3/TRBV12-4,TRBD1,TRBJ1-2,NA,TGTGCCAGCAGATCACAGGGGGGCCATGGCTACACCTTC,CASRSQGGHGYTF
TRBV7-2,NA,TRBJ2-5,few,TGTGCCAGCAGCTACACAGGGACCCCCCCCCAAGAGACCCAGTACTTC,CASSYTGTPPQETQYF
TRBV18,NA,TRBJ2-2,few,TGTGCCAGCTCACCACCGATTGGAGCAGCGAACACCGGGGAGCTGTTTTTT,CASSPPIGAANTGELFF
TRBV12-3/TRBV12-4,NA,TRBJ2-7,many,TGTGCCAGCAGTTTTGGGGGAAGGAGGTCCGAGCAGTACTTC,CASSFGGRRSEQYF
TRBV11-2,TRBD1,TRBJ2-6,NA,TGTGCCAGCAGCACGGGACAGGGATCCTTTGGAGGGGCCAACGTCCTGACTTTC,CASSTGQGSFGGANVLTF
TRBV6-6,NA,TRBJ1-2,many,TGTGCCAGCAGTCAGACAGGCGATGGCTACACCTTC,CASSQTGDGYTF
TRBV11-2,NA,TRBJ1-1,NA,TGTGCCAGCAGCCAAAGACCAGGAGGAAACACTGAAGCTTTCTTT,CASSQRPGGNTEAFF
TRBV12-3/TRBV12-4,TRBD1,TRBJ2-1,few,TGTGCCAGCAGTTCCTATCTCGACAGGGCGTATGAGCAGTTCTTC,CASSSYLDRAYEQFF
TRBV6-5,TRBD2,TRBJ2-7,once,TGTGCCAGCAGTTACGAAGGGCTAGCGGGGGTAGGGTACGAGCAGTACTTC,CASSYEGLAGVGYEQYF
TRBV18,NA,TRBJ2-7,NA,TGTGCCAGCTCACCACCGATCGCCCTTACCTACGAGCAGTACTTC,CASSPPIALTYEQYF
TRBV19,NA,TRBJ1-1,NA,TGTGCCAGTAACACAGGCTTGAACACTGAAGCTTTCTTT,CASNTGLNTEAFF
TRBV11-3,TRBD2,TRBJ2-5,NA,TGTGCCAGCAGCTTAGGTGGACTAGCGGATTACCAAGAGACCCAGTACTTC,CASSLGGLADYQETQYF
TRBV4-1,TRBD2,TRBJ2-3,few,TGCGCCAGCAGCCAAGAACCACCCCCCAGCGGGGGGGCCTCGCAGTATTTT,CASSQEPPPSGGASQYF
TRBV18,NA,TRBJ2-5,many,TGTGCCAGCTCACCATGGGTCAGGGCGACCCAGTACTTC,CASSPWVRATQYF
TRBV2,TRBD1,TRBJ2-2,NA,TGTGCCAGCAGTGCACAGGGGGCGGACACCGGGGAGCTGTTTTTT,CASSAQGADTGELFF
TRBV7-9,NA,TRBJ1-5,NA,TGTGCCAGCAGCTTAGAAGGCCGGAATCAGCCCCAGCATTTT,CASSLEGRNQPQHF
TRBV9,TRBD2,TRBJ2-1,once,TGTGCCAGCAGCGTACGGGACGGGAGGTACAATGAGAAGTTCTTC,CASSVRDGRYNEKFF
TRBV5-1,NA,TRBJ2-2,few,TGCGCCAGCAGCTTGGACGGGGAGCTGTTTTTT,CASSLDGELFF
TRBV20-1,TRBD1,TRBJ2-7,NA,TGCAGTGCTAGATCCCAGGACAGGGCCTACGAGCAGTACTTC,CSARSQDRAYEQYF
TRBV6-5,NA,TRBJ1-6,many,TGTGCCAGCAGTTATTGGGAGCGGGGGGAGGCACCCCTCCACTTT,CASSYWERGEAPLHF
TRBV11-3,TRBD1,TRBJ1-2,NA,TGTGCCAGCAGGCTTAGGTCCCTGGACAGGGGTGGCTACACCTTC,CASRLRSLDRGGYTF
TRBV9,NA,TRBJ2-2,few,TGTGCCAGCAGAATCGGGGTGGCGGCCACCGGGGAGCTGTTTTTT,CASRIGVAATGELFF
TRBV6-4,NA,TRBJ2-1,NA,TGTGCCAGCAGTGAATGGCCCGTAAATATGTATGAGCAGTTCTTC,CASSEWPVNMYEQFF
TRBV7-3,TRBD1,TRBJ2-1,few,TGTGCCAGCAGTGACAGGGGTTGGCGCAATGAGCAGTTCTTC,CASSDRGWRNEQFF
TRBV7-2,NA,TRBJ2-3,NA,TGTGCCAGCAGGGACAGACGCACAGATACGCAGTATTTT,CASRDRRTDTQYF